This is a list of T cell receptor beta chains from one sample in a study of blood T cell repertoires in COVID-19. TCRdb keeps only in-frame clones here, not all; method: immunoSEQ multiplex PCR. The sample lists more than 100,000 clones, 78% occurring once. The material sequenced was peripheral blood. Source of these receptors: a man between 65 and 79 years old with acute or convalescent COVID-19. Both conserved end residues are part of each CDR3. Fields, in order: J gene, clone size, D gene, CDR3 length, V gene, CDR3 protein, CDR3 DNA. The D gene is left open where the match is weak. Size is omitted from some rows. Given values are once, few, many or a class for expanded clones.

J: TRBJ1-2; size: NA; D: TRBD1; length: 14; V: TRBV19; CDR3: CASSFLDRVYGYTF; DNA: TGTGCCAGTAGTTTCCTAGACAGGGTTTATGGCTACACCTTC
J: TRBJ1-6; size: NA; D: TRBD1; length: 15; V: TRBV9; CDR3: CASSVADRGWSPLHF; DNA: TGTGCCAGCAGCGTAGCCGACAGGGGCTGGTCACCCCTCCACTTT
J: TRBJ1-1; size: NA; D: TRBD1; length: 15; V: TRBV13; CDR3: CASSWGRQGAAEAFF; DNA: TGTGCCAGCAGCTGGGGAAGACAGGGGGCCGCTGAAGCTTTCTTT
J: TRBJ2-1; size: NA; D: NA; length: 17; V: TRBV5-1; CDR3: CASSLRQVSRLNNEQFF; DNA: TGCGCCAGCAGCTTGCGACAGGTGTCAAGGTTAAACAATGAGCAGTTCTTC
J: TRBJ1-6; size: NA; D: TRBD1; length: 16; V: TRBV11-3; CDR3: CASSARQGVASSPLHF; DNA: TGTGCCAGCAGCGCCAGACAGGGCGTCGCGTCGTCACCCCTCCACTTT
J: TRBJ1-1; size: NA; D: TRBD1; length: 16; V: TRBV7-8; CDR3: CASSFDYRDRNTEAFF; DNA: TGTGCCAGCAGCTTCGACTACAGGGACAGGAACACTGAAGCTTTCTTT
J: TRBJ2-3; size: NA; D: TRBD1; length: 17; V: TRBV11-3; CDR3: CASSLDQGARSTDTQYF; DNA: TGTGCCAGCAGCTTAGATCAGGGGGCCCGGAGCACAGATACGCAGTATTTT
J: TRBJ1-5; size: few; D: TRBD1; length: 16; V: TRBV6-5; CDR3: CASSYPGQGGNQPQHF; DNA: TGTGCCAGCAGTTATCCGGGACAGGGGGGCAATCAGCCCCAGCATTTT
J: TRBJ2-2; size: NA; D: TRBD2; length: 18; V: TRBV4-2; CDR3: CASSQGGGGGINTGELFF; DNA: TGTGCCAGCAGCCAAGGGGGAGGCGGGGGGATTAACACCGGGGAGCTGTTTTTT
J: TRBJ1-6; size: NA; D: NA; length: 14; V: TRBV19; CDR3: CASSIDRNNSPLHF; DNA: TGTGCCAGTAGTATAGACAGGAATAATTCACCCCTCCACTTT
J: TRBJ1-4; size: NA; D: NA; length: 13; V: TRBV14; CDR3: CASSLWEGEKLFF; DNA: TGTGCCAGCAGTCTCTGGGAGGGGGAAAAACTGTTTTTT
J: TRBJ2-5; size: NA; D: TRBD2; length: 17; V: TRBV5-1; CDR3: CASSMAGTSGPGETQYF; DNA: TGCGCCAGCAGCATGGCGGGGACTAGCGGCCCTGGGGAGACCCAGTACTTC